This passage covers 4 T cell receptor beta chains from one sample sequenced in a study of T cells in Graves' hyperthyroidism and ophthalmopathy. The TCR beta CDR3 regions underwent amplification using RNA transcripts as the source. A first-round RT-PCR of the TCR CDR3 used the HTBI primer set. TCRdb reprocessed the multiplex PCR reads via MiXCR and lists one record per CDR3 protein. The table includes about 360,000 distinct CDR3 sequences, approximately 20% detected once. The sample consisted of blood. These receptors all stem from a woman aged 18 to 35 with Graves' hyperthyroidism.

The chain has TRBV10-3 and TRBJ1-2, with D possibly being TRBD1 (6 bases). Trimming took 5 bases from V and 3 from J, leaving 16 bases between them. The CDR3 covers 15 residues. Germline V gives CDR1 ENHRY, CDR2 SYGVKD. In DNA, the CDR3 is TGTGCCATCAGTATTAACAGGGAGGCGGACTATGGCTACACCTTC. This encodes CAISINREADYGYTF.

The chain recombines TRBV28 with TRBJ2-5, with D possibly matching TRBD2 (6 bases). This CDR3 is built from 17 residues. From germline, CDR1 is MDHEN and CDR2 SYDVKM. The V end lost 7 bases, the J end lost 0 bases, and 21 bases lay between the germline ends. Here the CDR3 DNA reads TGTGCCAGCACCACTATCCTTGCGGGAAAGTACCAAGAGACCCAGTACTTC. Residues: CASTTILAGKYQETQYF.

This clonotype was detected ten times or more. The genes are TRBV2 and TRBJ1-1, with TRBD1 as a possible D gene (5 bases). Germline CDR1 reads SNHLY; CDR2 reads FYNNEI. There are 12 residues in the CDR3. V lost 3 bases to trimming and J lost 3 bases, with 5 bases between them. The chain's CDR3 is CASSEGDTEAFF. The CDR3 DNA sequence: TGTGCCAGCAGTGAGGGGGACACTGAAGCTTTCTTT.

The chain's CDR3 is CASSVNPWANTEAFF. For the CDR3, the DNA is TGCGCCAGCAGCGTGAATCCATGGGCGAACACTGAAGCTTTCTTT. The chain carries TRBV5-1 and TRBJ1-1; no definite D call. Germline CDR1 reads SGHRS; CDR2 reads YFSETQ. The CDR3 is 15 residues long. V lost 4 bases, J lost 1 base, and 14 bases lay in between. Filled out from reference TRBV5-1 and TRBJ1-1, the complete variable domain reads KAGVTQTPRYLIKTRGQQVTLSCSPISGHRSVSWYQQTPGQGLQFLFEYFSETQRNKGNFPGRFSGRQFSNSRSEMNVSTLELGDSALYLCASSVNPWANTEAFFGQGTRLTVV.